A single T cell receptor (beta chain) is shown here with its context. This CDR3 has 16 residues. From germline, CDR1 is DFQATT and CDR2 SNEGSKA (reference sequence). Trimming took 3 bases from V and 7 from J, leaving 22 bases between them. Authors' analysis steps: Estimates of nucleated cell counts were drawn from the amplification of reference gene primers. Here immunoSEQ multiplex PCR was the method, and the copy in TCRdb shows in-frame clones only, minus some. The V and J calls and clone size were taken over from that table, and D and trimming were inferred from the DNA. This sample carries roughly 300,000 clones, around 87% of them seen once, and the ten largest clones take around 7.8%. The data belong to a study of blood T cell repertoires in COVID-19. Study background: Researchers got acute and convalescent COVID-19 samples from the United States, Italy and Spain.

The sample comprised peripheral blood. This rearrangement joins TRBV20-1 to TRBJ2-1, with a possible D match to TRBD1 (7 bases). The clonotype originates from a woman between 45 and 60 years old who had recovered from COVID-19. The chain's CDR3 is CSASFPTRPGGNEQFF. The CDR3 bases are TGCAGTGCTAGTTTCCCTACTAGGCCAGGGGGGAATGAGCAGTTCTTC.